These 29 T cell receptor beta chains were all obtained from the same sample, sequenced in a study of blood T cell repertoires in COVID-19. The data were produced by immunoSEQ multiplex PCR, yet TCRdb's version contains in-frame clones alone and is incomplete. The sample lists roughly 270,000 clones; roughly 88% were seen once. The sample comprised peripheral blood. These receptors were taken from a man aged 18 to 30 with active or convalescent COVID-19.

The chain links TRBV3-1 (or the pseudogene TRBV3-2) to TRBJ1-3; TRBD1 agrees at 10 bases. This CDR3 is built from 21 residues. Germline CDR1 reads LGHDT; CDR2 reads YNNKEL (reference sequence). V lost 4 bases to trimming and J lost 2 bases; unmatched junction nucleotides: 20. The chain's CDR3 is CASSRPPFRDRGIVTGNTIYF. CDR3 nucleotides: TGTGCCAGCAGCCGACCACCTTTCCGGGACAGGGGAATTGTGACTGGAAACACCATATATTTT.

This chain uses TRBV12-3 or TRBV12-4 with TRBJ1-1; D uncertain. The CDR3 spans 11 residues. Trimming stripped 6 bases from V and 7 bases from J, with 9 bases between. The DNA of the CDR3 is TGTGCCAGCAGCGGGAGTTTTGAAGCTTTCTTT. It is translated as CASSGSFEAFF.

The rearrangement uses TRBV4-3 and TRBJ1-1, with D perhaps matching TRBD1 (5 bases). Trimming removed 0 bases at V and 2 bases at J, with 10 bases between. From germline, CDR1 is LGHNA and CDR2 YSLEER. This CDR3 comprises 15 residues. The CDR3 loop reads CASSQDRTQNTEAFF. The CDR3, as DNA: TGCGCCAGCAGCCAAGACAGGACACAAAACACTGAAGCTTTCTTT.

CDR3 protein: CASSPDRPSSGNTIYF. DNA for the CDR3: TGTGCCAGCAGCCCGGACAGGCCTAGCTCTGGAAACACCATATATTTT. The chain joins TRBV5-4 to TRBJ1-3; 7 nucleotides agree with TRBD1. The CDR3 has 16 amino acids. Germline values: CDR1 SGHNT, CDR2 YYREEE (reference sequence). With V trimmed by 4 bases and J by 0 bases, 7 bases remained unmatched.

V gene TRBV6-2 or TRBV6-3 combines with J gene TRBJ1-5; 7 bases are a match to TRBD1. J gave up 3 bases and V 6 bases, and 8 bases lay outside the gene matches. This CDR3 region has 15 residues. Germline CDR1 and CDR2: MNHEY and SVGEGT. The CDR3 reads CASSLNRGLNQPQHF. In DNA form, the CDR3 reads TGTGCCAGCAGCCTCAACAGGGGTCTCAATCAGCCCCAGCATTTT.

This chain links TRBV12-3 or TRBV12-4 with TRBJ1-1; weak D call: TRBD1 (5 bases). This CDR3 is built from 12 residues. Trimming removed 6 bases from V and 7 bases from J, with 12 bases in between. The CDR3 loop is CASSSGHFEAFF. CDR3 bases: TGTGCCAGCAGCTCTGGACACTTTGAAGCTTTCTTT.

The chain combines TRBV5-1 with TRBJ1-5; 8 bases are shared with TRBD1. V was pared by 4 bases and J by 0 bases, with 3 bases of the junction left unmatched. The germline V gene encodes CDR1 SGHRS and CDR2 YFSETQ. The CDR3 runs to 15 residues. The chain's CDR3 is CASSPTGDSNQPQHF. In nucleotides, the CDR3 is TGCGCCAGCAGCCCGACAGGGGATAGCAATCAGCCCCAGCATTTT.

The V and J genes are TRBV11-2 and TRBJ1-1; 7 positions match TRBD1. The trim removed 4 bases at V and 1 base at J, leaving 3 bases unmatched. CDR3 size: 14 residues. Germline V lookup: CDR1 SGHAT, CDR2 FQNNGV. The CDR3, as DNA: TGTGCCAGCAGCTGGACAGGACGGAACACTGAAGCTTTCTTT. Residues: CASSWTGRNTEAFF.

The genes are TRBV7-2 and TRBJ2-3; TRBD2 matches 7 bases. V lost 4 bases, J lost 2 bases, and 6 bases stayed unmatched. The CDR3 is 15 residues long. Germline CDR1 and CDR2: SGHTA and FQGNSA. The CDR3 coding sequence is TGTGCCAGCAGCTCCAAGCGGGGTTACACAGATACGCAGTATTTT. It is translated as CASSSKRGYTDTQYF.

This sequence joins TRBV10-3 and TRBJ1-1; 9 positions agree with TRBD1. The CDR3 contains 14 residues. Germline-derived CDR1 and CDR2 are ENHRY and SYGVKD. The V segment lost 6 bases and the J segment 4 bases; nucleotides outside the gene matches: 6. The CDR3 protein is CAIRTWGQGTEAFF. The CDR3 coding sequence is TGTGCCATCAGGACCTGGGGACAGGGCACTGAAGCTTTCTTT.

A note on this clone: In the same sample, other DNA sequences code for this CDR3. The genes are TRBV18 and TRBJ1-1, with D hard to call. CDR3 length equals 13 residues. CDR1 is KGHSH, CDR2 LQKENI, per germline. V was shortened by 3 bases and J by 1 base, with 6 bases between the two germline ends. The CDR3 loop reads CASSPPGNTEAFF. CDR3 coding DNA: TGTGCCAGCTCACCTCCGGGGAACACTGAAGCTTTCTTT.

This chain connects TRBV10-3 to TRBJ1-4; unclear D gene. The CDR3 loop spans 16 amino acids. Germline lookup yields CDR1 ENHRY and CDR2 SYGVKD. Trimming removed 0 bases at V and 2 bases at J, with 10 bases between. CDR3 sequence (DNA): TGTGCCATCAGTGAGTCGAGGGAATCTACTAATGAAAAACTGTTTTTT. It codes for CAISESRESTNEKLFF.

This clone was counted once. The chain uses TRBV9 and TRBJ2-7, with TRBD1 identical over 8 bases. The CDR3 spans 16 residues. The V gene end was trimmed by 4 bases and the J gene end by 3 bases; junction bases not matched to a gene: 12. The germline gives CDR1 SGDLS, CDR2 YYNGEE. The CDR3 DNA sequence: TGTGCCAGCAGCCCAGGGGCCCCGGGACAGGTCTACGAGCAGTACTTC. Its protein product is CASSPGAPGQVYEQYF.

This chain joins TRBV7-3 and TRBJ2-1; perhaps TRBD2 as D (6 bases). Trimming cost V 3 bases and J 5 bases, with 14 bases left between them. Germline CDR1 is SGHTA and CDR2 is FQGTGA. There are 15 residues in the CDR3. DNA of the CDR3: TGTGCCAGCAGCTTCGGGGCGGGGCCGAACAATGAGCAGTTCTTC. It yields the protein CASSFGAGPNNEQFF.

This chain uses TRBV11-2 with TRBJ2-1, with D maybe TRBD1 (5 bases). The CDR3 is made up of 16 amino acids. V was shortened by 0 bases and J by 7 bases, with 16 bases between the two germline ends. The V gene's germline CDR1 is SGHAT and CDR2 FQNNGV. The CDR3 spells CASSLELGARQNEQFF. The CDR3 region has the DNA TGTGCCAGCAGCTTAGAATTAGGGGCCCGGCAGAATGAGCAGTTCTTC.

The chain combines TRBV6-5 with TRBJ1-4, with TRBD1 identical over 9 bases. V was clipped by 6 bases and J by 8 bases; unmatched bases: 10. In germline, CDR1 is MNHEY, CDR2 SVGAGI. This CDR3 spans 15 amino acids. CDR3 protein: CASRPPTGGNEKLFF. Written as DNA, the CDR3 is TGTGCCAGCAGACCCCCTACAGGGGGCAACGAAAAACTGTTTTTT.

The V gene is TRBV7-6, the J gene TRBJ1-4; TRBD1 aligns across 10 bases. The CDR3 runs 14 residues. V was clipped by 5 bases and J by 6 bases; unmatched bases: 3. Per the germline V gene, CDR1 is SGHVS and CDR2 is FNYEAQ. The CDR3 protein is CASSLDRGHEKLFF. The CDR3 region has the DNA TGTGCCAGCAGCCTTGACAGGGGGCATGAAAAACTGTTTTTT.

The CDR3, as DNA: TGTGCCAGCAGCCGAGGGTCGGGGACTGGAAACACCATATATTTT. Translation gives CASSRGSGTGNTIYF. The rearrangement links TRBV5-4 to TRBJ1-3; D ambiguous. The CDR3 is made up of 15 amino acids. Per the germline V gene, CDR1 is SGHNT and CDR2 is YYREEE (reference sequence). The germline V and J ends were trimmed by 4 bases and 2 bases, with 13 bases remaining between them.

The chain carries TRBV18 and TRBJ1-5; possible D gene TRBD1, 6 bases. V was clipped by 3 bases and J by 2 bases, with 8 bases between them. The CDR3 is made up of 14 amino acids. Per germline, CDR1 KGHSH and CDR2 LQKENI. The CDR3, as DNA: TGTGCCAGCTCACCGGACAGTGGCAATCAGCCCCAGCATTTT. Amino acids: CASSPDSGNQPQHF.

The chain carries TRBV11-2 and TRBJ1-6; D possibly corresponds to TRBD1 (6 bases). V was shortened by 7 bases and J by 8 bases, with 24 bases between the two germline ends. Germline V gives CDR1 SGHAT, CDR2 FQNNGV. The CDR3 is 17 residues long. CDR3 sequence: CASTNTLGGRVYSPLHF. The DNA for the CDR3 is TGTGCCAGCACCAATACCCTTGGGGGCAGGGTTTATTCACCCCTCCACTTT.

This clone was observed once. The sample contains more than one DNA sequence encoding this CDR3. The V gene is TRBV5-1, the J gene TRBJ1-2, with a weak D call TRBD1 (6 bases). The CDR3 has 12 residues. Trimming removed 0 bases from V and 6 bases from J, with 6 bases in between. Germline values: CDR1 SGHRS, CDR2 YFSETQ. This CDR3 reads CASSLEGDGYTF. For the CDR3, the DNA is TGCGCCAGCAGCTTGGAGGGGGATGGCTACACCTTC.

This sequence joins TRBV19 and TRBJ2-4; 7 positions match TRBD1. The length of the CDR3 is 16 residues. CDR1 LNHDA and CDR2 SQIVND come from the germline V gene (reference sequence). V gave up 4 bases and J gave up 5 bases; unmatched junction bases: 11. CDR3 DNA: TGTGCCAGTAGTACACCCGAACAGGGGTTGCAAAACATTCAGTACTTC. Protein: CASSTPEQGLQNIQYF.

V usage is TRBV15 and J usage is TRBJ2-1, with 7 bases that match TRBD2. The CDR3 is 16 amino acids. The junction had 5 bases not matched to a gene; V was cut back by 0 bases and J by 3 bases. Germline V gives CDR1 LNHNV, CDR2 YYDKDF (reference sequence). For the CDR3, the DNA is TGTGCCACCAGCAGAGATTTCGGGGGGTACTACAATGAGCAGTTCTTC. Translation: CATSRDFGGYYNEQFF.

This rearrangement joins TRBV24-1 to TRBJ2-3; 8 bases map to TRBD2. From germline, CDR1 is KGHDR and CDR2 SFDVKD. After removal of 5 bases from V and 4 bases from J, the junction contained 10 bases not matched to a gene. This CDR3 region has 16 residues. CDR3 in DNA: TGTGCCACCAGTGCCCCCGGGAGGGGAGGGTCAGATACGCAGTATTTT. This encodes CATSAPGRGGSDTQYF.

This chain uses TRBV12-5 with TRBJ2-5, with D maybe TRBD1 (6 bases). CDR3 length: 15 residues. Germline assignment: CDR1 LGHNT and CDR2 FRNRAP. The ends were cut back, 0 bases at V and 4 bases at J, with 12 bases in the middle. CDR3 residues: CASGLVQGVGETQYF. In DNA, the CDR3 is TGTGCTAGTGGTTTGGTACAGGGTGTGGGAGAGACCCAGTACTTC. The complete variable domain, with remaining parts taken from reference TRBV12-5 and TRBJ2-5, reads DARVTQTPRHKVTEMGQEVTMRCQPILGHNTVFWYRQTMMQGLELLAYFRNRAPLDDSGMPKDRFSAEMPDATLATLKIQPSEPRDSAVYFCASGLVQGVGETQYFGPGTRLLVL.

The V gene is TRBV29-1, the J gene TRBJ2-2; possibly TRBD2 for D (6 bases). V was shortened by 5 bases and J by 1 base, with 17 bases between the two germline ends. Germline CDR1 reads SQVTM; CDR2 reads ANQGSEA. This CDR3 is built from 16 residues. This CDR3 is CSVWQPGLRNTGELFF. The CDR3 DNA reads as TGCAGCGTTTGGCAGCCGGGACTTAGGAACACCGGGGAGCTGTTTTTT.

V is TRBV7-9 and J is TRBJ1-4; 11 bases agree with TRBD1. The CDR3 spans 18 residues. Germline trimming cut 5 bases from V and 0 bases from J; bases unmatched to any gene: 8. Germline assignment: CDR1 SEHNR and CDR2 FQNEAQ (reference sequence). CDR3 DNA sequence: TGTGCCAGCAGCAGACGGACAGGGGGCCAATCAACTAATGAAAAACTGTTTTTT. Translation gives CASSRRTGGQSTNEKLFF. The whole variable domain, filled in from reference TRBV7-9 and TRBJ1-4, reads DTGVSQNPRHKITKRGQNVTFRCDPISEHNRLYWYRQTLGQGPEFLTYFQNEAQLEKSRLLSDRFSAERPKGSFSTLEIQRTEQGDSAMYLCASSRRTGGQSTNEKLFFGSGTQLSVL.

The chain is built from TRBV7-6 and TRBJ1-6; TRBD1 is a possible D gene (6 bases). V dropped 5 bases and J dropped 10 bases, with 18 bases sitting between them. Looked up from germline, CDR1 is SGHVS and CDR2 is FNYEAQ. The length of the CDR3 is 15 residues. CDR3 protein: CASSLGGAMESPLHF. The CDR3, as DNA: TGTGCCAGCAGCCTCGGGGGGGCCATGGAGTCACCCCTCCACTTT.

The chain carries TRBV4-1 and TRBJ1-3, with D unclear. The CDR3 is 16 amino acids. Trimming cost V 0 bases and J 0 bases, with 9 bases left between them. Germline V CDR1 and CDR2: MGHRA, YSYEKL. The CDR3 protein is CASSQDFSLSGNTIYF. The CDR3, as DNA: TGCGCCAGCAGCCAAGATTTCAGTCTCTCTGGAAACACCATATATTTT.